This T cell receptor beta chain came from a study of T cell responses to AZD1222 COVID-19 vaccine. Comment on this clone: The antigen remains undetermined.

Study results and caveats: At 160-218 and 743-854, vaccine-associated CD4 TCRs were dominant, and they spanned spike. With two AZD1222 doses given, Spike-specific TCR breadth and depth both rose. There were mostly white British donors and more females than males, and clonal diversity was possibly underestimated. Targeting of unmutated variant regions was reportedly seen in nearly half of spike-specific TCRs.

The V gene lost 3 bases and the J gene lost 4 bases, with 16 bases spanning the gap. Germline V lookup: CDR1 SGHRS, CDR2 YFSETQ. The CDR3 runs 15 residues. The protocol was immunoSEQ multiplex PCR, while the TCRdb copy is restricted to in-frame clones and leaves out a portion. The table includes about 100,000 clones, around 94% detected once. The sequence came from an adult in good health. The chain links TRBV5-1 to TRBJ2-5; possibly TRBD1 or TRBD2 for D (5 bases each). Sample: peripheral blood, taken on day 0 of AZD1222 vaccination. DNA for the CDR3: TGCGCCAGCAGCTCTGCGGTTGGGGACGGAGAGACCCAGTACTTC. This codes for CASSSAVGDGETQYF.